This T cell receptor (beta chain) is drawn from a study of regulatory T cells in long-lasting Graves disease. Trimming pared 4 bases from V and 2 bases from J, leaving 18 bases between. Looked up from germline, CDR1 is LNHDA and CDR2 is SQIVND (reference sequence). The CDR3 is made up of 16 amino acids. Regarding time point: persistent/refractory GD, antithyroid drugs over 5 years with positive TRAb. TCR sequences were obtained from RNA taken from PBMCs. In this cohort, patients came from an endocrinology department located in Xi'an, China. With EDTA tubes as the receptacles, approximately 8.2 milliliters of peripheral blood were drawn. The TCR beta library used iRepertoire HTBI primers with Arm-PCR amplification of CDR3. In the study's own analysis: From all samples, identification returned 11 to 15 TRBJ and about 60 TRBV segments. TCRdb fed the multiplex PCR reads into MiXCR, producing one record per CDR3 protein. TCRdb's processing, not the authors', yielded these V and J calls. The sample has 300,000 to 400,000 distinct CDR3 sequences, around a fifth seen once; the top ten hold around 30%.

In its sample, this clonotype was seen a few times. V and J are TRBV19 and TRBJ2-7, with D unclear. The sequence was obtained from a female donor with Graves disease. Sample: peripheral blood mononuclear cells (PBMCs), taken when the disease was refractory, from a patient treated with antithyroid drugs. CDR3 sequence: CASSTYIQDGPYEQYF. The DNA for the CDR3 is TGTGCCAGTAGTACCTATATCCAGGACGGTCCCTACGAGCAGTACTTC.